This T cell receptor beta chain comes out of a study of OX40 agonist ivuxolimab in advanced cancers. Notes on the study in general: CD8+ T cells were the subset that, on average, had more expanded clones than CD4+.

People who had autoimmune disease history or systemic immunosuppression were excluded. The CDR3 has 12 residues. Trimming cost V 7 bases and J 5 bases, with 9 bases left between them. Germline CDR1 MNHNS, CDR2 SASEGT. The assay was immunoSEQ multiplex PCR, and TCRdb's table has in-frame clones only and misses some. This table holds roughly 60,000 clones, roughly nine tenths found once. Concerning this clone: What it binds is not known.

The origin of this receptor is an adult with an advanced solid tumor such as melanoma, head and neck, liver or kidney cancer. This chain joins TRBV6-1 and TRBJ1-5; a possible D gene is TRBD1 (5 bases). The sequenced sample was CD4+ or CD8+ T cells sorted from blood, obtained in a trial of the OX40 agonist ivuxolimab. The CDR3 reads CASTRDYQPQHF. The DNA of the CDR3 is TGTGCCAGCACCAGGGATTATCAGCCCCAGCATTTT.